Each of the 14 T cell receptor beta chains below was sequenced from the same sample in a study of T-cell memory formation after mild COVID-19. One entry per CDR3 protein, called by TCRdb with MiXCR from the 5' RACE reads. The data contain 140,000 to 150,000 distinct CDR3 sequences, about 23% of them singletons. Sequencing input: PBMCs or a T cell subset sorted from them (not recorded which). The receptors were gathered from an adult woman who had mild COVID-19 (a few samples of this study predate the infection). Cell type and time point are not known.

This chain joins TRBV12-3 or TRBV12-4 and TRBJ2-1; 8 positions agree with TRBD1. This CDR3 has 14 amino acids. J lost 4 bases, V lost 5 bases, and 4 bases had no gene match. The CDR3 nucleotides are TGTGCCAGCAGTCCAGGGGGCCCTTACAATGAGCAGTTCTTC. As protein: CASSPGGPYNEQFF.

This clonotype occurred a few times. This chain links TRBV7-3 with TRBJ2-4; D uncertain. Looked up from germline, CDR1 is SGHTA and CDR2 is FQGTGA. With 0 bases removed from V and 3 bases from J, the gap between germline ends came to 9 bases. The CDR3 sequence is 15 residues long. This CDR3 is CASSLTGWGKNIQYF. CDR3 DNA: TGTGCCAGCAGCTTAACGGGGTGGGGCAAAAACATTCAGTACTTC.

The rearrangement uses TRBV9 and TRBJ1-1, with D uncertain. The CDR3 is 13 residues long. V shed 4 bases and J shed 3 bases, with 10 bases lying between them. Per the germline V gene, CDR1 is SGDLS and CDR2 is YYNGEE. The CDR3 nucleotides read TGTGCCAGCAGCCTCCTTGATTACACTGAAGCTTTCTTT. This codes for CASSLLDYTEAFF.

The table lists this clonotype with a few counts. The chain combines TRBV24-1 with TRBJ2-4, with D possibly TRBD2 on 5 matching bases. The CDR3 totals 12 residues. Germline CDR1 KGHDR, CDR2 SFDVKD. V lost 7 bases and J 7 bases, leaving 10 bases between the germline ends. CDR3 residues: CATSGIGNIQYF. The DNA of the CDR3 is TGTGCCACCAGCGGGATCGGGAACATTCAGTACTTC.

The CDR3 sequence is CASSQALGGLQPQHF. For the CDR3, the DNA is TGTGCCAGCAGCCAAGCCCTCGGGGGGCTTCAGCCCCAGCATTTT. The chain couples TRBV12-3 or TRBV12-4 to TRBJ1-5; maybe TRBD1 (6 bases). The CDR3 length is 15 residues. V was cut by 6 bases and J by 6 bases, with 18 bases left in between.

This chain connects TRBV24-1 to TRBJ1-5; D remains ambiguous. Germline CDR1 is KGHDR and CDR2 is SFDVKD. Deletions cut 3 bases from V and 4 bases from J, with 15 bases between. The CDR3 length is 16 residues. This chain's CDR3 is CATSDQKGQKNQPQHF. In nucleotides, the CDR3 is TGTGCCACCAGTGATCAGAAAGGGCAGAAAAATCAGCCCCAGCATTTT.

The CDR3 sequence: CASSFRAAQPQHF. The CDR3 nucleotides are TGTGCCAGCAGCTTCAGGGCAGCTCAGCCCCAGCATTTT. The rearrangement joins TRBV11-2 to TRBJ1-5, with a weak D call TRBD1 (5 bases). Germline V CDR1 and CDR2: SGHAT, FQNNGV. V lost 3 bases, J lost 6 bases, and 9 bases lay in between. CDR3 length equals 13 residues.

This clonotype has more than one count but fewer than ten. The chain has TRBV5-1 and TRBJ2-7; 11 nucleotides line up with TRBD1. The CDR3 totals 16 residues. Trimming removed 0 bases from V and 3 bases from J; junction bases left unmatched: 5. The germline V gene encodes CDR1 SGHRS and CDR2 YFSETQ. The CDR3 sequence: CASSLAGQGANYEQYF. In DNA, the CDR3 is TGCGCCAGCAGCTTGGCTGGACAGGGGGCCAACTACGAGCAGTACTTC.

J is TRBJ2-7 and V is TRBV7-6; perhaps TRBD1 as D (6 bases). Germline CDR1 SGHVS, CDR2 FNYEAQ. Trimming took 3 bases from V and 7 from J, leaving 16 bases between them. CDR3 length: 14 residues. The CDR3 loop reads CASSFPSSGTEQYF. Here the CDR3 DNA reads TGTGCCAGCAGCTTCCCATCCTCCGGGACAGAGCAGTACTTC.

This clonotype was seen only a few times. The V and J genes are TRBV4-1 and TRBJ1-1; 7 nucleotides agree with TRBD1. After removal of 2 bases from V and 11 bases from J, the junction contained 11 bases not matched to a gene. The CDR3 length is 14 residues. Germline values: CDR1 MGHRA, CDR2 YSYEKL. The CDR3 sequence: CASSQSAGGIGAFF. CDR3 bases: TGCGCCAGCAGCCAAAGTGCAGGGGGAATCGGGGCTTTCTTT.

The gene calls are TRBV6-2 or TRBV6-3 and TRBJ2-5, with 7 positions matching TRBD2. The germline gives CDR1 MNHEY, CDR2 SVGEGT. The CDR3 length is 16 residues. V shed 6 bases, J shed 3 bases, and the junction held 13 bases outside the gene matches. The CDR3: CASSLWAAGVEETQYF. DNA for the CDR3: TGTGCCAGCAGCCTATGGGCCGCGGGAGTGGAAGAGACCCAGTACTTC.

This clonotype was counted only a few times. The chain employs TRBV7-9 and TRBJ2-1; D remains ambiguous. Germline V gene sequence: CDR1 SEHNR, CDR2 FQNEAQ (reference sequence). The germline V and J ends were trimmed by 3 bases and 4 bases, with 19 bases remaining between them. CDR3 length equals 17 residues. The CDR3 here is CASSLSQGSTVYNEQFF. The CDR3 nucleotides read TGTGCCAGCAGCTTGAGCCAAGGATCTACGGTATACAATGAGCAGTTCTTC.

This rearrangement joins TRBV27 to TRBJ1-5, with TRBD1 matching 12 bases. Per the germline V gene, CDR1 is MNHEY and CDR2 is SMNVEV (reference sequence). The junction had 4 bases not matched to a gene; V was cut back by 5 bases and J by 8 bases. The CDR3 is made up of 14 amino acids. The CDR3 region has the DNA TGTGCCAGCAGTGGGACAGGGGGCATGGAGCCCCAGCATTTT. Translating it yields CASSGTGGMEPQHF.

The table lists this clonotype with a few counts. DNA of the CDR3: TGCGCCAGCAGCCAAGGTACGGTTGGCACTGAAGCTTTCTTT. This encodes CASSQGTVGTEAFF. The rearrangement uses TRBV4-1 and TRBJ1-1; D is ambiguous. The CDR3 consists of 14 residues. The ends were cut back, 1 base at V and 4 bases at J, with 10 bases in the middle. CDR1 is MGHRA and CDR2 is YSYEKL in the germline V gene.